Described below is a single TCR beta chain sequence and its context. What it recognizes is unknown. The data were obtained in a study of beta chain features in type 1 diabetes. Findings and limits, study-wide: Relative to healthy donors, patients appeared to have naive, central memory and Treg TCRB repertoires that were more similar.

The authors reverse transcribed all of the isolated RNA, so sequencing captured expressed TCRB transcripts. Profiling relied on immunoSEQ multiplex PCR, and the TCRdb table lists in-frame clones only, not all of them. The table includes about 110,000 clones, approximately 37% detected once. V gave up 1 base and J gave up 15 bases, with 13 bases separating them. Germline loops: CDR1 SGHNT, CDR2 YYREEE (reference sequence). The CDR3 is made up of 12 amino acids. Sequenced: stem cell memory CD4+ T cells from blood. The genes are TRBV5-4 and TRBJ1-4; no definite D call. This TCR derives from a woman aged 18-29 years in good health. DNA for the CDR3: TGTGCCAGCAGCTTGAACGCGGGCTTGGTGTTTTTT. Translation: CASSLNAGLVFF.